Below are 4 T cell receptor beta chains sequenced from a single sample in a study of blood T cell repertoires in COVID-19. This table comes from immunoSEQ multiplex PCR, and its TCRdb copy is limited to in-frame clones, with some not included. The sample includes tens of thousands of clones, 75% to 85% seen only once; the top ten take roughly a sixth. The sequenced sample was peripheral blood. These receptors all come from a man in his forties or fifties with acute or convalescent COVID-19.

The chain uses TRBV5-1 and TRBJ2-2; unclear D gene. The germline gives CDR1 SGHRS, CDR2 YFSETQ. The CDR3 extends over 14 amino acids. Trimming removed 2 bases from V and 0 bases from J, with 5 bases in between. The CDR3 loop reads CASSFQTNTGELFF. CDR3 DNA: TGCGCCAGCAGCTTTCAGACGAACACCGGGGAGCTGTTTTTT.

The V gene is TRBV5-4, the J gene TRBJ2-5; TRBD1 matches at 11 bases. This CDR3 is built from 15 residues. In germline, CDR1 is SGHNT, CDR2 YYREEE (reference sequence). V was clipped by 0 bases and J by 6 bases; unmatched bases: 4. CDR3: CASSLGTGGAKTQYF. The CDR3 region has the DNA TGTGCCAGCAGCTTGGGGACAGGGGGCGCGAAGACCCAGTACTTC.

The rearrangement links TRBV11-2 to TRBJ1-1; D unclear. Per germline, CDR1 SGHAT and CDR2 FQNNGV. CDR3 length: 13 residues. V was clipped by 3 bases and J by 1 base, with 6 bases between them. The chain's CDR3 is CASSFIENTEAFF. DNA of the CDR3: TGTGCCAGCAGCTTTATAGAGAACACTGAAGCTTTCTTT. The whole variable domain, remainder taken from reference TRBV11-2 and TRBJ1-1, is EAGVAQSPRYKIIEKRQSVAFWCNPISGHATLYWYQQILGQGPKLLIQFQNNGVVDDSQLPKDRFSAERLKGVDSTLKIQPAKLEDSAVYLCASSFIENTEAFFGQGTRLTVV.

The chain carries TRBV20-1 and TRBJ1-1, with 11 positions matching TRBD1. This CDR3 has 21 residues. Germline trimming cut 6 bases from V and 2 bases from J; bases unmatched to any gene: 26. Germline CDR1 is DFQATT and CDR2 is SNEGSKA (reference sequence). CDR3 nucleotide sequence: TGCAGTGCCAGTGCCAGACGCCTATTTAATAGGACAGGGGGCGGAAACACTGAAGCTTTCTTT. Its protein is CSASARRLFNRTGGGNTEAFF.